This T cell receptor beta chain emerged from a study of metastatic and nonmetastatic thyroid tumors. Study-wide context: Malignant thyroid and benign thyroid patients provided blood and tumor or nodule tissue whose repertoires were compared. Study-level results: Malignant thyroid tumors reportedly had TCR beta diversity that was significantly higher than in benign nodules, in blood and tumor.

This clone was observed at least ten times. Its antigen remains unidentified. Patients underwent thyroid surgery, and none had received any treatment before it. Trimming removed 2 bases from V and 5 bases from J; junction bases left unmatched: 7. The CDR3 is 15 residues long. The germline V gene encodes CDR1 MDHEN and CDR2 SYDVKM. In the original workflow: The authors used CDR3 differences across clinicopathological groups to build a distant-metastasis classifier for papillary thyroid cancer. TCRdb re-called clones via MiXCR from the PCR reads. TCRdb's processing, not the study's, gives the V and J calls here. The sample contains 50,000 to 65,000 clones, just over 4% of which appear only once.

The sequencing input was blood. The clonotype was recovered from a female donor with papillary thyroid cancer or a benign thyroid nodule (not recorded which). Some clones in this sample may be carry-over from other donors' samples. J is TRBJ2-5 and V is TRBV28; 8 nucleotides match TRBD1. CDR3 sequence (DNA): TGTGCCAGCAGTTTAGGCCAGGGGGCGGGGGAGACCCAGTACTTC. Its protein is CASSLGQGAGETQYF.